Following are 16 T cell receptor beta chains from one sample sequenced in a study of identifying expanded T cells in peripheral blood (dated by TCRdb to the late 2010s). The library was obtained by the immunoSEQ multiplex PCR assay. TCRdb's version of the immuneACCESS table is confined to in-frame rearrangements and falls short of the full clone set. An unresolved V gene accounts for under half of the shortfall where checked; the remainder is of unknown origin. This sample is represented by more than 50,000 clones; around 83% of them were singletons. The top ten hold roughly 18% of the sample. Sample: blood. The source of these receptors is a person aged 18 to 75 in good health.

This clone was observed a single time. This chain links TRBV5-1 with TRBJ1-1; D not resolved. Trimming removed 0 bases from V and 3 bases from J, with 6 bases in between. The CDR3 has 13 residues. Germline V gene sequence: CDR1 SGHRS, CDR2 YFSETQ. CDR3 nucleotides: TGCGCCAGCAGCTTGGGGGATGACACTGAAGCTTTCTTT. It codes for CASSLGDDTEAFF.

This chain connects TRBV1 to TRBJ2-5; TRBD2 is the table's D call and was not checked against the DNA. TRBV1 is a pseudogene. This CDR3 has 19 amino acids. The CDR3 loop is CTSRHGLAGGQKRFETQYF. In DNA form, the CDR3 reads TGCACCAGCAGACATGGACTAGCGGGGGGTCAGAAGAGGTTTGAGACCCAGTACTTC.

The chain uses TRBV23-1 and TRBJ2-3; D not certain. TRBV23-1 is known as an ORF, though its function is uncertain. Trimming pared 0 bases from V and 0 bases from J, leaving 10 bases between. This CDR3 has 16 residues. The DNA of the CDR3 is TGCGCCAGCAGTCAATCGGGTTTTTTTAGCACAGATACGCAGTATTTT. This sequence encodes CASSQSGFFSTDTQYF.

V and J are TRBV2 and TRBJ2-1; 9 positions match TRBD2. The V segment lost 6 bases and the J segment 2 bases; nucleotides outside the gene matches: 5. This CDR3 has 15 amino acids. CDR1 is SNHLY, CDR2 FYNNEI, per germline. The CDR3 DNA follows: TGTGCCAGCAGGGAGCGGGAGGCCGCCTACAATGAGCAGTTCTTC. Translation: CASREREAAYNEQFF.

The CDR3: CASSTGQVRSGNTIYF. The CDR3 DNA sequence: TGCGCCAGCAGCACAGGACAGGTCCGCTCTGGAAACACCATATATTTT. The chain has TRBV5-1 and TRBJ1-3, with 7 bases matching TRBD1. J was trimmed by 0 bases and V by 4 bases; bases with no gene match: 7. The CDR3 covers 16 residues. The germline gives CDR1 SGHRS, CDR2 YFSETQ.

The V and J genes are TRBV2 and TRBJ2-5; 11 positions agree with TRBD2. The CDR3 runs to 14 residues. Germline loops: CDR1 SNHLY, CDR2 FYNNEI. V dropped 10 bases and J dropped 5; count of bases not matched to a gene: 9. CDR3 sequence reads: CATGKGLAEETQYF. For the CDR3, the DNA is TGTGCCACCGGGAAGGGACTAGCGGAGGAGACCCAGTACTTC. The entire variable domain, with the rest obtained from reference TRBV2 and TRBJ2-5, is as follows: EPEVTQTPSHQVTQMGQEVILRCVPISNHLYFYWYRQILGQKVEFLVSFYNNEISEKSEIFDDQFSVERPDGSNFTLKIRSTKLEDSAMYFCATGKGLAEETQYFGPGTRLLVL.

CDR3 protein: CASSVGGAYETQYF. In DNA, the CDR3 is TGTGCCAGCAGCGTCGGGGGGGCCTATGAGACCCAGTACTTC. The rearrangement uses TRBV9 and TRBJ2-5; TRBD2 matches 8 bases. The CDR3 sequence is 14 residues long. The germline V gene has CDR1 SGDLS and CDR2 YYNGEE. Trimming removed 2 bases from V and 5 bases from J; junction bases left unmatched: 5.

This chain uses TRBV9 with TRBJ2-3; 8 bases map to TRBD1. V shed 0 bases, J shed 2 bases, and the junction held 8 bases outside the gene matches. Per germline, CDR1 SGDLS and CDR2 YYNGEE. The CDR3 totals 17 residues. The CDR3 coding sequence is TGTGCCAGCAGCGTAGAAGGGACAGGAGGCCCCACAGATACGCAGTATTTT. This gives the protein CASSVEGTGGPTDTQYF. The full variable domain, its missing parts supplied by reference TRBV9 and TRBJ2-3, is DSGVTQTPKHLITATGQRVTLRCSPRSGDLSVYWYQQSLDQGLQFLIQYYNGEERAKGNILERFSAQQFPDLHSELNLSSLELGDSALYFCASSVEGTGGPTDTQYFGPGTRLTVL.

The chain couples TRBV5-1 to TRBJ1-1; D remains ambiguous. Deletions cut 4 bases from V and 1 base from J, with 5 bases between. Germline V gene sequence: CDR1 SGHRS, CDR2 YFSETQ. This CDR3 contains 12 residues. The CDR3: CASSPQNTEAFF. Here the CDR3 DNA reads TGCGCCAGCAGCCCGCAGAACACTGAAGCTTTCTTT.

The V call is TRBV6-1, the J call TRBJ1-4, with TRBD1 as a possible D gene (6 bases). V was pared by 0 bases and J by 8 bases, with 22 bases between. The CDR3 totals 18 residues. Germline-derived CDR1 and CDR2 are MNHNS and SASEGT. In DNA, the CDR3 is TGTGCCAGCAGTGAAGCAAGGACTACAGGGAAGTTTGGAGAAAAACTGTTTTTT. The encoded protein is CASSEARTTGKFGEKLFF.

V gene TRBV29-1 combines with J gene TRBJ1-1, with 7 bases identical to TRBD1. The trim removed 6 bases at V and 5 bases at J, leaving 15 bases unmatched. The CDR3 sequence is 15 residues long. Germline V gene data show CDR1 as SQVTM and CDR2 as ANQGSEA. CDR3 nucleotide sequence: TGCAGCGTCCTCGCCGCCTACAGGGGAACGACTGAAGCTTTCTTT. The encoded protein is CSVLAAYRGTTEAFF.

The chain recombines TRBV27 with TRBJ2-3; 7 nucleotides agree with TRBD2. The CDR3 length is 16 residues. Germline V lookup: CDR1 MNHEY, CDR2 SMNVEV (reference sequence). Trimming removed 3 bases from V and 1 base from J; junction bases left unmatched: 7. CDR3 sequence: CASSLTSRIRTDTQYF. Written as DNA, the CDR3 is TGTGCCAGCAGTTTGACTAGCCGGATTCGCACAGATACGCAGTATTTT.

The chain carries TRBV18 and TRBJ2-3; D gene uncertain. The CDR3 extends over 12 amino acids. V was trimmed by 3 bases and J by 4 bases, leaving 5 bases between them. Germline values: CDR1 KGHSH, CDR2 LQKENI. The CDR3 nucleotides read TGTGCCAGCTCACCCGGGCCAGATACGCAGTATTTT. It is translated as CASSPGPDTQYF.

This chain connects TRBV11-3 to TRBJ1-1, with D possibly matching TRBD1 (6 bases). V gave up 1 base and J gave up 4 bases, with 10 bases separating them. The length of the CDR3 is 14 residues. Germline CDR1 reads SGHNT; CDR2 reads YENEEA. The CDR3 sequence: CASSLAGGATEAFF. CDR3 DNA sequence: TGTGCCAGCAGCTTAGCGGGGGGGGCCACTGAAGCTTTCTTT.

The rearrangement joins TRBV19 to TRBJ1-3, with 7 bases lining up with TRBD1. The trim removed 5 bases at V and 4 bases at J, leaving 14 bases unmatched. CDR3 size: 17 residues. Germline loops: CDR1 LNHDA, CDR2 SQIVND (reference sequence). Here the CDR3 reads CASSLRSQGVGGNTIYF. The CDR3 DNA reads as TGTGCCAGTAGTCTCCGCTCCCAGGGGGTAGGAGGAAACACCATATATTTT. Drawing the rest from reference TRBV19 and TRBJ1-3, the complete variable domain is DGGITQSPKYLFRKEGQNVTLSCEQNLNHDAMYWYRQDPGQGLRLIYYSQIVNDFQKGDIAEGYSVSREKKESFPLTVTSAQKNPTAFYLCASSLRSQGVGGNTIYFGEGSWLTVV.

V usage is TRBV15 and J usage is TRBJ1-3; D ambiguous. The CDR3 extends over 17 amino acids. With 0 bases removed from V and 4 bases from J, the gap between germline ends came to 16 bases. CDR1 and CDR2 (germline): LNHNV, YYDKDF (reference sequence). The chain's CDR3 is CATSRDRSWFSGNTIYF. The CDR3 region has the DNA TGTGCCACCAGCAGAGACCGTAGTTGGTTCAGCGGAAACACCATATATTTT.